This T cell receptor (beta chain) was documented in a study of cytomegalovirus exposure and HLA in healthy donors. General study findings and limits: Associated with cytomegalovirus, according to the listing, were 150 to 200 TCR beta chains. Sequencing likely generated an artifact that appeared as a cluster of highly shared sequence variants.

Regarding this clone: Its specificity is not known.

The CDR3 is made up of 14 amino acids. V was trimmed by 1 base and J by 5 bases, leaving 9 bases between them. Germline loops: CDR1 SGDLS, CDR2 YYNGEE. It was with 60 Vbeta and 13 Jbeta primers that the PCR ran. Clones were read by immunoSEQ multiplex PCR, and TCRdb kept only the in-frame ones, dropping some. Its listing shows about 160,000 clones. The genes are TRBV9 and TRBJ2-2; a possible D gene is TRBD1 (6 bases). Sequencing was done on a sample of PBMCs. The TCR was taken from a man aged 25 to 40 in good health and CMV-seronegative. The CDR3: CASSVQGQTGELFF. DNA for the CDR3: TGTGCCAGCAGCGTACAGGGGCAGACCGGGGAGCTGTTTTTT.